These T cell receptor beta chains were read from a single sample in a study of human T cells and chemical hapten exposure. TCRdb processed the RACE reads anew with MiXCR; each CDR3 protein has one entry. The sample gives about 76,000 distinct CDR3 sequences, 10% to 15% of which show up once; roughly 5.9% is in the top ten. Here the sequenced sample was whole blood, taken in connection with sensitization to the hapten diphenylcyclopropenone (DPC). The receptor set was obtained from a woman in her forties or fifties with alopecia areata. Some clones in this sample may be carry-over from other donors' samples. The CDR3 runs from the conserved cysteine through the conserved F or W. The D gene is left open where the match is weak. The listing skips clone size in some rows; elsewhere it reads once, few, many or a size class.

j_call v_call cdr3_length d_call clone_size cdr3_aa cdr3_nt
TRBJ2-7 TRBV6-2/TRBV6-3 14 . . CASSYYGGSYEQYF TGTGCCAGCAGTTACTACGGCGGTTCCTACGAGCAGTACTTC
TRBJ2-3 TRBV4-2 17 TRBD2 many CASSQAPSGSDTDTQYF TGTGCCAGCAGCCAAGCGCCTAGCGGGAGTGACACAGATACGCAGTATTTT
TRBJ2-5 TRBV3-1 16 . . CASSQGRHSLQETQYF TGTGCCAGCAGCCAAGGACGCCACTCCCTACAAGAGACCCAGTACTTC
TRBJ2-7 TRBV10-3 11 . . CAISAGYEQYF TGTGCCATCAGTGCCGGATACGAGCAGTACTTC
TRBJ1-5 TRBV18 14 . many CASSPLQTNQPQHF TGTGCCAGCTCACCACTTCAGACAAATCAGCCCCAGCATTTT
TRBJ1-3 TRBV7-2 15 . . CASSPTEWSGNTIYF TGTGCCAGCAGCCCGACCGAATGGTCTGGAAACACCATATATTTT
TRBJ2-1 TRBV21-1 17 . . CASSKASASGSYNEQFF TGTGCCAGCAGCAAAGCGAGCGCAAGCGGCTCCTACAATGAGCAGTTCTTC
TRBJ2-1 TRBV6-4 15 TRBD1 . CASSGTGQGGNEQFF TGTGCCAGCAGTGGGACGGGACAGGGGGGCAATGAGCAGTTCTTC
TRBJ2-1 TRBV9 15 TRBD2 few CASSALAGSYNEQFF TGTGCCAGCAGCGCACTAGCGGGATCCTACAATGAGCAGTTCTTC
TRBJ2-3 TRBV7-3 16 TRBD2 . CASSGLAGGGTDTQYF TGTGCCAGCAGCGGACTAGCGGGAGGCGGGACAGATACGCAGTATTTT
TRBJ2-3 TRBV7-8 16 . many CASSLVSGASTDTQYF TGTGCCAGCAGCTTAGTATCGGGGGCGAGCACAGATACGCAGTATTTT
TRBJ1-2 TRBV11-2 13 . . CASSSVGGYGYTF TGTGCCAGCAGCTCCGTAGGAGGCTATGGCTACACCTTC
TRBJ2-1 TRBV29-1 14 TRBD1 many CSVAKGQVYNEQFF TGCAGCGTTGCTAAGGGACAGGTCTACAATGAGCAGTTCTTC
TRBJ2-7 TRBV29-1 13 . few CSVMGVLLYEQYF TGCAGCGTGATGGGGGTGTTATTATACGAGCAGTACTTC
TRBJ2-5 TRBV6-1 16 TRBD2 many CASTPGRGTSAETQYF TGTGCCAGCACCCCTGGCCGTGGGACTAGCGCCGAGACCCAGTACTTC
TRBJ2-7 TRBV5-1 13 . . CASSLDGTYEQYF TGCGCCAGCAGCTTGGACGGAACCTACGAGCAGTACTTC
TRBJ1-1 TRBV30 14 . . CAWSAGEDGTEAFF TGTGCCTGGAGCGCGGGTGAAGATGGAACTGAAGCTTTCTTT
TRBJ2-7 TRBV12-3/TRBV12-4 13 . . CASSLALGTEQYF TGTGCCAGCAGTTTAGCGCTCGGGACCGAGCAGTACTTC
TRBJ2-1 TRBV9 15 TRBD1 . CASSAGGQGAWEQFF TGTGCCAGCAGCGCAGGAGGACAGGGGGCATGGGAGCAGTTCTTC
TRBJ2-7 TRBV12-3/TRBV12-4 15 TRBD1 . CASRGQQGLTYEQYF TGTGCCAGTCGAGGCCAACAGGGGCTCACCTACGAGCAGTACTTC
TRBJ2-3 TRBV11-2 15 TRBD2 many CASSLGLARRGTQYF TGTGCCAGCAGCCTGGGACTAGCGAGAAGAGGGACGCAGTATTTT
TRBJ1-6 TRBV15 15 TRBD1 few CATSTAGTDPSPLHF TGTGCCACCAGCACAGCCGGGACAGATCCTTCACCCCTCCACTTT
TRBJ2-5 TRBV29-1 14 TRBD2 . CSADGLAGEETQYF TGCAGCGCTGATGGACTAGCGGGAGAAGAGACCCAGTACTTC
TRBJ2-5 TRBV2 13 . many CASSVVTQETQYF TGTGCCAGCAGTGTAGTGACTCAAGAGACCCAGTACTTC
TRBJ2-2 TRBV19 16 . few CASSIFGVENTGELFF TGTGCCAGTAGTATCTTCGGGGTGGAGAACACCGGGGAGCTGTTTTTT
TRBJ1-5 TRBV20-1 16 . many CSARVGAAYSNQPQHF TGCAGTGCTAGAGTAGGAGCCGCATATAGCAATCAGCCCCAGCATTTT
TRBJ1-1 TRBV10-3 14 . . CAISESGATTEAFF TGTGCCATCAGTGAGTCGGGGGCCACCACTGAAGCTTTCTTT
TRBJ2-6 TRBV6-4 16 TRBD1 many CASTRTGGSGANVLTF TGTGCCAGCACCCGGACAGGGGGCTCTGGGGCCAACGTCCTGACTTTC
TRBJ1-5 TRBV29-1 12 . . CSVGTSNQPQHF TGCAGCGTTGGCACCTCGAATCAGCCCCAGCATTTT
TRBJ2-5 TRBV20-1 18 TRBD2 few CSARDPAPGLAGAETQYF TGCAGTGCTAGAGATCCCGCCCCGGGTCTAGCGGGAGCAGAGACCCAGTACTTC
TRBJ2-7 TRBV4-2 15 . . CASSHPGVAAYEQYF TGTGCCAGCAGCCACCCGGGGGTAGCGGCCTACGAGCAGTACTTC
TRBJ2-1 TRBV24-1 15 . many CATSPSGTYNNEQFF TGTGCCACCAGTCCAAGCGGGACATACAACAATGAGCAGTTCTTC
TRBJ2-5 TRBV11-2 14 . few CASSLSRPQETQYF TGTGCCAGCAGCCTTAGTCGACCCCAAGAGACCCAGTACTTC
TRBJ2-7 TRBV12-3/TRBV12-4 14 . . CANRPGRNSYEQYF TGTGCCAACAGACCGGGACGGAACTCCTACGAGCAGTACTTC
TRBJ2-7 TRBV5-1 14 . few CASSLETAPYEQYF TGCGCCAGCAGCTTGGAGACCGCTCCCTACGAGCAGTACTTC
TRBJ1-6 TRBV6-5 13 . few CASSYAYNSPLHF TGTGCCAGCAGTTACGCCTATAATTCACCCCTCCACTTT
TRBJ2-1 TRBV19 17 TRBD2 few CASSARLAGGLNNEQFF TGTGCCAGTAGTGCCAGACTAGCGGGAGGGTTGAACAATGAGCAGTTCTTC
TRBJ2-5 TRBV5-1 16 TRBD1 many CASSPNPTGNQETQYF TGCGCCAGCAGCCCCAACCCGACAGGGAACCAAGAGACCCAGTACTTC
TRBJ2-1 TRBV7-6 14 . many CASSLGSWDGEQFF TGTGCCAGCAGCTTAGGATCGTGGGACGGTGAGCAGTTCTTC
TRBJ2-5 TRBV7-8 16 TRBD2 many CASSLVLAGGKETQYF TGTGCCAGCAGCTTAGTTCTAGCGGGAGGCAAAGAGACCCAGTACTTC
TRBJ2-5 TRBV29-1 13 TRBD2 many CSVLAGARGTQYF TGCAGCGTTCTAGCGGGAGCCCGTGGGACCCAGTACTTC
TRBJ2-7 TRBV20-1 12 TRBD1 many CSARDRGRGQYF TGCAGTGCTAGGGACAGGGGTCGGGGGCAGTACTTC